The present TCR beta chain was sequenced within a study of control samples from healthy donors and cancer patients. V was shortened by 0 bases and J by 7 bases, with 12 bases between the two germline ends. The CDR3 spans 14 residues. Germline assignment: CDR1 MNHNS and CDR2 SASEGT. TCRdb keeps only in-frame clones here, not all; method: immunoSEQ multiplex PCR. The top ten clones hold roughly 6.5% of a sample with approximately 98,000 clones, approximately 82% of them seen once. Sequencing input: blood. This TCR came from a man aged 18 to 30 in good health. V is TRBV6-1 and J is TRBJ2-5, with D possibly TRBD1 on 6 matching bases. CDR3 in amino acids: CASSEARLGGTQYF. CDR3 in DNA: TGTGCCAGCAGTGAAGCCAGGTTAGGGGGGACCCAGTACTTC.